What follows are 23 T cell receptor beta chains derived from one specimen sequenced in a study of T cells expressing NK-cell markers. TCRdb re-called the 5' RACE reads, yielding one record per CDR3 amino acid sequence without DNA. The sample has 350,000 to 500,000 distinct CDR3 sequences. The source material was blood T cells: a sorted CD56 or NKG2C T cell subset, CD4+ or CD8+ T cells, or bulk PBMC T cells (not recorded which). These receptors were obtained from a woman between 18 and 70 years old in good health.

This chain's CDR3 is CSAREPGLAGGELFF. The genes are TRBV20-1 and TRBJ2-2; the TRBD2 assignment by TCRdb is unverifiable without DNA. The CDR3 sequence is 15 residues long. CDR1 and CDR2 (germline): DFQATT, SNEGSKA (reference sequence).

The CDR3 reads CASRHYRDHNSPLHF. The chain carries TRBV27 and TRBJ1-6; TCRdb indicates TRBD1, and absent DNA this call remains unverified. Germline CDR1 reads MNHEY; CDR2 reads SMNVEV (reference sequence). The CDR3 runs 15 residues.

J is TRBJ2-2 and V is TRBV20-1; TCRdb's D call, TRBD2, is unchecked because there is no DNA. This CDR3 region has 15 residues. The germline V gene has CDR1 DFQATT and CDR2 SNEGSKA (reference sequence). The CDR3 reads CSAPEAGGLTGELFF.

The chain links TRBV27 to TRBJ1-4; TCRdb proposes TRBD1, but this gene call is untestable without DNA. Germline CDR1 MNHEY, CDR2 SMNVEV (reference sequence). CDR3 length: 13 amino acids. This chain's CDR3 is CASGGQTNEKLFF.

The V gene is TRBV5-4, the J gene TRBJ2-1; as DNA is missing, the TRBD1 call by TCRdb cannot be tested. Germline V gene lookup returns CDR1 SGHNT and CDR2 YYREEE (reference sequence). The CDR3 runs to 16 residues. CDR3 sequence reads: CASSLEWTGEHNEQFF.

The chain is built from TRBV3-1 and TRBJ2-1. The CDR3 is 15 residues long. Per germline, CDR1 LGHDT and CDR2 YNNKEL (reference sequence). CDR3 protein: CASSQVNWDYNEQFF.

This chain connects TRBV11-3 to TRBJ2-1; TCRdb returns TRBD1, unconfirmable since there is no DNA. CDR1 SGHNT and CDR2 YENEEA come from the germline V gene. The CDR3 sequence is 13 residues long. CDR3: CASSLRDSNEQFF.

The rearrangement uses TRBV5-1 and TRBJ1-2; TCRdb's D call, TRBD1, is unchecked because there is no DNA. The CDR3 runs to 12 residues. Germline values: CDR1 SGHRS, CDR2 YFSETQ. CDR3 in amino acids: CATRTGGSGYTF.

The chain recombines TRBV28 with TRBJ1-4; TCRdb's D call, TRBD1, is unchecked because there is no DNA. Per the germline V gene, CDR1 is MDHEN and CDR2 is SYDVKM. The CDR3 length is 15 residues. CDR3 residues: CASSLSVRGGEKLFF.

This chain connects TRBV7-2 to TRBJ2-3; TCRdb returns TRBD1, unconfirmable since there is no DNA. In germline, CDR1 is SGHTA, CDR2 FQGNSA. This CDR3 has 15 residues. The CDR3 sequence is CASSLDSTGTDTQYF.

The chain uses TRBV7-2 and TRBJ2-7. The germline gives CDR1 SGHTA, CDR2 FQGNSA. This CDR3 comprises 13 residues. The CDR3 sequence is CASSLGDTAEQYF.

CDR3 sequence reads: CATSSATGTSGRVEFF. V usage is TRBV15 and J usage is TRBJ2-1; TCRdb indicates TRBD2, and absent DNA this call remains unverified. Germline values: CDR1 LNHNV, CDR2 YYDKDF (reference sequence). The CDR3 length is 16 residues.

V is TRBV5-1 and J is TRBJ1-2; the TCRdb call, TRBD1, lacks DNA for checking. The CDR3 is 15 amino acids. Germline CDR1 is SGHRS and CDR2 is YFSETQ. The CDR3 spells CASSVNRGSGYGYTF.

The chain employs TRBV18 and TRBJ1-2; TCRdb returns TRBD1, unconfirmable since there is no DNA. This CDR3 spans 12 amino acids. Germline CDR1 KGHSH, CDR2 LQKENI. The CDR3 protein is CASSPPGDGYTF.

The chain is built from TRBV20-1 and TRBJ2-7. Germline assignment: CDR1 DFQATT and CDR2 SNEGSKA (reference sequence). The CDR3 contains 17 residues. The CDR3 protein is CSAKSPRGTEMWYEQYF.

The genes are TRBV12-3 or TRBV12-4 and TRBJ2-3. The CDR3 loop spans 12 amino acids. The CDR3 sequence: CASNLGTDTQYF.

The gene calls are TRBV5-6 and TRBJ1-2; absent DNA, TCRdb's TRBD1 call cannot be checked. The CDR3 runs to 14 residues. Germline CDR1 SGHDT, CDR2 YYEEEE. CDR3 region: CASSPPRGNYGYTF. Drawing the rest from reference TRBV5-6 and TRBJ1-2, the complete variable domain is DAGVTQSPTHLIKTRGQQVTLRCSPKSGHDTVSWYQQALGQGPQFIFQYYEEEERQRGNFPDRFSGHQFPNYSSELNVNALLLGDSALYLCASSPPRGNYGYTFGSGTRLTVV.

This chain links TRBV15 with TRBJ2-1; TCRdb indicates TRBD2, and absent DNA this call remains unverified. Germline V lookup: CDR1 LNHNV, CDR2 YYDKDF (reference sequence). The CDR3 contains 15 residues. CDR3 residues: CATSLPRGAINEQFF.

The chain uses TRBV12-3 or TRBV12-4 and TRBJ2-3; checking the TCRdb D call of TRBD1 is not possible without DNA. This CDR3 has 16 residues. The CDR3 is CASSLRWRASTDTQYF.

This chain uses TRBV30 with TRBJ2-1. There are 14 residues in the CDR3. Germline lookup yields CDR1 GTSNPN and CDR2 SVGIG (reference sequence). The CDR3 loop reads CAWSVASAYNEQFF.

The chain employs TRBV12-3 or TRBV12-4 and TRBJ1-5. The CDR3 runs to 15 residues. Here the CDR3 reads CASSLALGGGQPQHF.

The CDR3 region is CASSVGAVMNTEAFF. The chain is built from TRBV9 and TRBJ1-1. The CDR3 covers 15 residues. Germline values: CDR1 SGDLS, CDR2 YYNGEE.

The rearrangement uses TRBV6-1 and TRBJ1-6. The CDR3 runs 18 residues. Per germline, CDR1 MNHNS and CDR2 SASEGT. The chain's CDR3 is CASSEALGRGVYNSPLHF.